Shown below are 31 T cell receptor beta chains from a single sample sequenced in a study of T cell responses to AZD1222 COVID-19 vaccine. Measured with immunoSEQ multiplex PCR; TCRdb has only the in-frame clones, and not every one. The table shows about 160,000 clones, with 88% occurring only once. The specimen was peripheral blood, collected 28 days after the second AZD1222 dose. The receptors shown here come from an adult who received the AZD1222 COVID-19 vaccine.

The chain couples TRBV12-3 or TRBV12-4 to TRBJ1-1; D not certain. V was trimmed by 3 bases and J by 1 base, leaving 6 bases between them. The CDR3 extends over 13 amino acids. The DNA of the CDR3 is TGTGCCAGCAGTTTTCGGAGGAACACTGAAGCTTTCTTT. Translating gives CASSFRRNTEAFF.

This chain uses TRBV27 with TRBJ2-7; 10 bases fit TRBD2. Germline CDR1 is MNHEY and CDR2 is SMNVEV (reference sequence). The length of the CDR3 is 14 residues. V dropped 6 bases and J dropped 5; count of bases not matched to a gene: 7. This CDR3 reads CASRGAGGLNEQYF. The CDR3 DNA reads as TGTGCCAGCAGGGGAGCGGGGGGGCTGAACGAGCAGTACTTC.

This chain joins TRBV5-1 and TRBJ2-1; perhaps TRBD1 as D (5 bases). CDR3 size: 16 residues. The V end lost 5 bases, the J end lost 8 bases, and 23 bases lay between the germline ends. From germline, CDR1 is SGHRS and CDR2 YFSETQ. CDR3 sequence reads: CASRMLTATLGDEQFF. The CDR3 DNA reads as TGCGCCAGCAGGATGCTGACGGCCACCCTAGGGGATGAGCAGTTCTTC.

This sequence joins TRBV4-1 and TRBJ1-5; D call uncertain. Germline V gene data show CDR1 as MGHRA and CDR2 as YSYEKL. V gave up 1 base and J gave up 9 bases, with 19 bases separating them. The CDR3 length is 16 residues. Here the CDR3 reads CASSQGEGGSRGPQHF. Written as DNA, the CDR3 is TGCGCCAGCAGCCAAGGGGAGGGAGGCTCGCGAGGGCCCCAGCATTTT.

The chain uses TRBV27 and TRBJ1-6; 10 nucleotides line up with TRBD1. This CDR3 is built from 20 residues. Germline CDR1 and CDR2: MNHEY and SMNVEV (reference sequence). V lost 6 bases, J lost 10 bases, and 24 bases stayed unmatched. The CDR3 region has the DNA TGTGCCAGCAGCATTTTAAGAGCTCCCCGGGACAGGGGATTGGGGTCACCCCTCCACTTT. This encodes CASSILRAPRDRGLGSPLHF.

This clone was seen once. This chain uses TRBV18 with TRBJ1-4; 7 bases are a match to TRBD1. V was clipped by 6 bases and J by 5 bases; unmatched bases: 9. The length of the CDR3 is 15 residues. Germline V gene sequence: CDR1 KGHSH, CDR2 LQKENI. The CDR3, as DNA: TGTGCCAGCTCTCGATCAACGGGACAGAATGAAAAACTGTTTTTT. This sequence encodes CASSRSTGQNEKLFF.

The rearrangement joins TRBV7-2 to TRBJ1-1; D not resolved. Germline V gene lookup returns CDR1 SGHTA and CDR2 FQGNSA. The V end lost 1 base, the J end lost 1 base, and 10 bases lay between the germline ends. The CDR3 covers 15 residues. CDR3 coding DNA: TGTGCCAGCAGCTTAGGATGGAGCCAGAACACTGAAGCTTTCTTT. The encoded protein is CASSLGWSQNTEAFF. Complete variable domain (other parts from reference TRBV7-2 and TRBJ1-1): GAGVSQSPSNKVTEKGKDVELRCDPISGHTALYWYRQSLGQGLEFLIYFQGNSAPDKSGLPSDRFSAERTGGSVSTLTIQRTQQEDSAVYLCASSLGWSQNTEAFFGQGTRLTVV.

This CDR3 is CARSSFLPQGGWEKLFF. CDR3 DNA: TGTGCCAGAAGCTCCTTCCTTCCTCAAGGGGGCTGGGAAAAACTGTTTTTT. The chain links TRBV5-3 to TRBJ1-4, with 7 bases lining up with TRBD1. TRBV5-3 is labeled an ORF, and its function is uncertain. The V gene end was trimmed by 3 bases and the J gene end by 8 bases; junction bases not matched to a gene: 16. This CDR3 comprises 17 residues.

The V and J genes are TRBV20-1 and TRBJ1-5; a possible D gene is TRBD1 (5 bases). Germline-derived CDR1 and CDR2 are DFQATT and SNEGSKA (reference sequence). V was cut by 5 bases and J by 7 bases, with 6 bases left in between. The CDR3 is 10 residues long. CDR3 region: CSAGGQPQHF. The DNA of the CDR3 is TGCAGTGCTGGGGGACAGCCCCAGCATTTT.

The chain joins TRBV4-1 to TRBJ1-2; D gene uncertain. V gave up 4 bases and J gave up 3 bases, with 15 bases separating them. This CDR3 is 15 amino acids long. The germline gives CDR1 MGHRA, CDR2 YSYEKL. Here the CDR3 DNA reads TGCGCCAGCAGCCCACAGTCGCGGCCTGACTATGGCTACACCTTC. Translated: CASSPQSRPDYGYTF.

In its sample, this clone was seen once. The rearrangement uses TRBV27 and TRBJ1-2; D uncertain. V shed 5 bases and J shed 0 bases, with 10 bases lying between them. CDR3 size: 14 residues. Looked up from germline, CDR1 is MNHEY and CDR2 is SMNVEV (reference sequence). This CDR3 is CASSPGQANYGYTF. DNA for the CDR3: TGTGCCAGCAGTCCCGGGCAGGCTAACTATGGCTACACCTTC.

The J gene is TRBJ1-2, the V gene TRBV27, with D unclear. The V and J ends lost 4 bases and 3 bases respectively, with 15 bases between them. The germline gives CDR1 MNHEY, CDR2 SMNVEV (reference sequence). The CDR3 covers 15 residues. Here the CDR3 reads CASSSPQVGDYGYTF. CDR3 bases: TGTGCCAGCAGTTCCCCCCAGGTCGGGGACTATGGCTACACCTTC.

The chain carries TRBV7-8 and TRBJ1-1; tentatively, D is TRBD1 (5 bases). V was trimmed by 5 bases and J by 5 bases, leaving 15 bases between them. This CDR3 has 14 amino acids. Germline CDR1 SGHVS, CDR2 FQNEAQ. The CDR3 nucleotides are TGTGCCAGCAGCGACAGTGGGACCGGAACTGAAGCTTTCTTT. As protein: CASSDSGTGTEAFF.

The rearrangement links TRBV19 to TRBJ1-2; perhaps TRBD1 as D (5 bases). Trimming left V 8 bases short and J 2 bases short, with 12 bases between. The CDR3 is made up of 13 amino acids. Germline lookup yields CDR1 LNHDA and CDR2 SQIVND (reference sequence). CDR3 amino acids: CASGSGTNYGYTF. The CDR3 DNA follows: TGTGCCAGTGGGTCAGGGACCAACTATGGCTACACCTTC. Complete variable domain (other parts from reference TRBV19 and TRBJ1-2): DGGITQSPKYLFRKEGQNVTLSCEQNLNHDAMYWYRQDPGQGLRLIYYSQIVNDFQKGDIAEGYSVSREKKESFPLTVTSAQKNPTAFYLCASGSGTNYGYTFGSGTRLTVV.

The chain recombines TRBV5-1 with TRBJ2-5; a weak D match, TRBD2 (7 bases). The CDR3 is made up of 16 amino acids. With 5 bases removed from V and 3 bases from J, the gap between germline ends came to 20 bases. Germline V gene data show CDR1 as SGHRS and CDR2 as YFSETQ. In DNA form, the CDR3 reads TGCGCCAGCAGTTCCTTGGTGGGGGGGCGGAAAGAGACCCAGTACTTC. Amino acid sequence: CASSSLVGGRKETQYF.

The chain couples TRBV5-6 to TRBJ2-1, with TRBD1 as a possible D gene (5 bases). The CDR3 runs to 14 residues. With 5 bases removed from V and 2 bases from J, the gap between germline ends came to 11 bases. Germline lookup yields CDR1 SGHDT and CDR2 YYEEEE. CDR3 DNA sequence: TGTGCCAGCAGTCTCGAAGGGGCCTACAATGAGCAGTTCTTC. Its protein product is CASSLEGAYNEQFF.

This clone was observed once. This rearrangement joins TRBV6-4 to TRBJ1-1, with D uncertain. The germline V gene has CDR1 MRHNA and CDR2 SNTAGT. CDR3 length equals 14 residues. The ends were cut back, 4 bases at V and 2 bases at J, with 11 bases in the middle. The CDR3 DNA follows: TGTGCCAGCAGTGCCGGCTTTGGAAACACTGAAGCTTTCTTT. Amino acid sequence: CASSAGFGNTEAFF.

The genes are TRBV6-1 and TRBJ1-2, with a tentative D call TRBD1 (6 bases). With 2 bases removed from V and 8 bases from J, the gap between germline ends came to 12 bases. Germline V CDR1 and CDR2: MNHNS, SASEGT. The CDR3 spans 13 residues. The CDR3 DNA is TGTGCCAGCAGTGAAACACGCACAGGGGGCTACACCTTC. It is translated as CASSETRTGGYTF.

The V and J genes are TRBV6-5 and TRBJ1-2, with D possibly TRBD1 on 6 matching bases. This CDR3 spans 13 amino acids. The V gene's germline CDR1 is MNHEY and CDR2 SVGAGI. Trimming stripped 6 bases from V and 5 bases from J, with 13 bases between. The CDR3 region has the DNA TGTGCCAGCAGCACGACAGGAGGATATGGCTACACCTTC. This sequence encodes CASSTTGGYGYTF.

The chain is built from TRBV7-2 and TRBJ1-1; D remains unclear. CDR3 length: 13 amino acids. Germline V gene lookup returns CDR1 SGHTA and CDR2 FQGNSA. The V gene lost 5 bases and the J gene lost 1 base, with 8 bases spanning the gap. Here the CDR3 DNA reads TGTGCCAGCAGCGTCCAGAGGAACACTGAAGCTTTCTTT. Amino acid sequence: CASSVQRNTEAFF.

This CDR3 reads CASSGRPKLYEQYF. CDR3 bases: TGTGCCAGCAGTGGTCGCCCCAAGCTTTACGAGCAGTACTTC. This chain links TRBV2 with TRBJ2-7; D not resolved. Trimming pared 4 bases from V and 4 bases from J, leaving 14 bases between. Germline CDR1 is SNHLY and CDR2 is FYNNEI. The CDR3 length is 14 residues. The whole variable domain, filled in from reference TRBV2 and TRBJ2-7, reads EPEVTQTPSHQVTQMGQEVILRCVPISNHLYFYWYRQILGQKVEFLVSFYNNEISEKSEIFDDQFSVERPDGSNFTLKIRSTKLEDSAMYFCASSGRPKLYEQYFGPGTRLTVT.

The rearrangement joins TRBV29-1 to TRBJ1-1, with D perhaps TRBD1 (6 bases). The germline V gene encodes CDR1 SQVTM and CDR2 ANQGSEA. Trimming left V 1 base short and J 1 base short, with 10 bases between. The CDR3 extends over 14 amino acids. The CDR3 DNA reads TGCAGCGTTGAAGGGGGGCATAAGAACACTGAAGCTTTCTTT. Its protein product is CSVEGGHKNTEAFF.

The rearrangement joins TRBV5-8 to TRBJ2-7, with 8 bases identical to TRBD1. The V segment lost 0 bases and the J segment 2 bases; nucleotides outside the gene matches: 4. This CDR3 has 15 residues. Germline V gene data show CDR1 as SGHTS and CDR2 as YDEGEE. In nucleotides, the CDR3 is TGTGCCAGCAGCTTGGCAGGGACAGGAGCCTACGAGCAGTACTTC. Protein product: CASSLAGTGAYEQYF.

V is TRBV9 and J is TRBJ2-7; 9 positions match TRBD2. The CDR3 length is 14 residues. The germline V gene has CDR1 SGDLS and CDR2 YYNGEE. With 0 bases clipped from V and 5 bases from J, the junction kept 3 bases outside the gene matches. CDR3 DNA sequence: TGTGCCAGCAGCGTAGAGACTAGCGGTAACGAGCAGTACTTC. This encodes CASSVETSGNEQYF. The full variable domain, in which reference TRBV9 and TRBJ2-7 provide the parts outside the CDR3, is DSGVTQTPKHLITATGQRVTLRCSPRSGDLSVYWYQQSLDQGLQFLIQYYNGEERAKGNILERFSAQQFPDLHSELNLSSLELGDSALYFCASSVETSGNEQYFGPGTRLTVT.

J is TRBJ2-7 and V is TRBV19, with 8 bases aligning to TRBD2. Germline CDR1 reads LNHDA; CDR2 reads SQIVND (reference sequence). V trimming: 10 bases; J trimming: 0 bases; junction bases outside the gene matches: 8. The CDR3 loop spans 14 amino acids. DNA of the CDR3: TGTGCCACCCAAGGACGGGGGGGCTCCTACGAGCAGTACTTC. This codes for CATQGRGGSYEQYF. The full variable domain, in which reference TRBV19 and TRBJ2-7 provide the parts outside the CDR3, is DGGITQSPKYLFRKEGQNVTLSCEQNLNHDAMYWYRQDPGQGLRLIYYSQIVNDFQKGDIAEGYSVSREKKESFPLTVTSAQKNPTAFYLCATQGRGGSYEQYFGPGTRLTVT.

This chain joins TRBV19 and TRBJ1-1; D remains unclear. In germline, CDR1 is LNHDA, CDR2 SQIVND (reference sequence). The CDR3 extends over 12 amino acids. V dropped 11 bases and J dropped 7 bases, with 17 bases sitting between them. The CDR3 DNA is TGTGCCTCCCAACCGAATCAGCTTGAAGCTTTCTTT. It codes for CASQPNQLEAFF.

The chain carries TRBV5-1 and TRBJ2-2; 7 bases map to TRBD1. Germline V lookup: CDR1 SGHRS, CDR2 YFSETQ. V was clipped by 4 bases and J by 4 bases; unmatched bases: 13. The CDR3 loop spans 17 amino acids. CDR3 sequence reads: CASSRQQGIQLTGELFF. The CDR3, as DNA: TGCGCCAGCAGCAGACAACAGGGGATCCAACTCACCGGGGAGCTGTTTTTT. Looking up the rest from reference TRBV5-1 and TRBJ2-2 gives the full variable domain: KAGVTQTPRYLIKTRGQQVTLSCSPISGHRSVSWYQQTPGQGLQFLFEYFSETQRNKGNFPGRFSGRQFSNSRSEMNVSTLELGDSALYLCASSRQQGIQLTGELFFGEGSRLTVL.

The chain employs TRBV6-4 and TRBJ2-2; possible D gene TRBD2, 6 bases. The CDR3 length is 20 residues. The V end was cut by 2 bases, the J end by 6 bases, with 28 bases between. Germline CDR1 reads MRHNA; CDR2 reads SNTAGT. The CDR3 coding sequence is TGTGCCAGCAGTGACCCTCTTTCACCGGAGGGAATTGATGGCCCCGGGGAGCTGTTTTTT. This codes for CASSDPLSPEGIDGPGELFF.

V usage is TRBV3-1 (or the pseudogene TRBV3-2) and J usage is TRBJ1-2; possible D gene TRBD1, 6 bases. Trimming shortened V by 0 bases and J by 5 bases, and 19 bases separated the two germline ends. From germline, CDR1 is LGHDT and CDR2 YNNKEL (reference sequence). CDR3 length equals 17 residues. The CDR3 sequence: CASSQDRGAGAHYGYTF. In DNA form, the CDR3 reads TGTGCCAGCAGCCAAGATCGGGGGGCAGGGGCCCATTATGGCTACACCTTC.

The CDR3 region has the DNA TGTGCCAGCAGTTTCCTAGCGGAAGAGACCCAGTACTTC. Translation gives CASSFLAEETQYF. V gene TRBV27 combines with J gene TRBJ2-5; TRBD2 agrees at 7 bases. CDR3 length: 13 amino acids. Per germline, CDR1 MNHEY and CDR2 SMNVEV (reference sequence). The J segment lost 3 bases and the V segment lost 3 bases, leaving 1 base of the junction unmatched.

The V and J genes are TRBV18 and TRBJ2-3; D not resolved. CDR1 KGHSH and CDR2 LQKENI come from the germline V gene. Deletions cut 2 bases from V and 6 bases from J, with 9 bases between. CDR3 length: 13 amino acids. CDR3 bases: TGTGCCAGCTCACCAATAGCCGCGGATACGCAGTATTTT. Its protein is CASSPIAADTQYF. Together with reference TRBV18 and TRBJ2-3, the CDR3 gives the full variable domain: NAGVMQNPRHLVRRRGQEARLRCSPMKGHSHVYWYRQLPEEGLKFMVYLQKENIIDESGMPKERFSAEFPKEGPSILRIQQVVRGDSAAYFCASSPIAADTQYFGPGTRLTVL.